This T cell receptor beta chain comes out of a study of shared clonotypes between healthy human individuals. In the study overall: CD8 memory received one plate per donor, CD8 naive two, CD4 memory three and CD4 naive three.

Original analysis: As immunoSEQ supplied junction-only sequences (without quality scores), filtering differed. The method was immunoSEQ multiplex PCR; TCRdb's version includes in-frame clones alone and lacks a portion of them. From that table come the V and J calls and clone size; the DNA was used to work out D and trimming. The sample records roughly 2.5 million clones, more than 80% being singletons. As to this clone: As yet, its antigen is unknown.

General study results and limits: On the whole, naive subsets had larger estimated richness than memory subsets had.

The V and J ends lost 6 bases and 5 bases, in that order; junction bases with no gene match: 10. There are 15 residues in the CDR3. Germline V gene sequence: CDR1 SNHLY, CDR2 FYNNEI. Each of the donors was a healthy adult who was HIV-negative and had not had a recent acute infection or vaccination. The sequencing input was naive CD4+ T cells sorted from blood. The sample's subset: CD45RA+ positively selected. The sequence came from a man in his late teens or twenties in good health. This rearrangement joins TRBV2 to TRBJ2-5; 9 bases are shared with TRBD2. CDR3: CASRASGTEGETQYF. CDR3 nucleotide sequence: TGTGCCAGCAGGGCTAGCGGGACTGAAGGGGAGACCCAGTACTTC.